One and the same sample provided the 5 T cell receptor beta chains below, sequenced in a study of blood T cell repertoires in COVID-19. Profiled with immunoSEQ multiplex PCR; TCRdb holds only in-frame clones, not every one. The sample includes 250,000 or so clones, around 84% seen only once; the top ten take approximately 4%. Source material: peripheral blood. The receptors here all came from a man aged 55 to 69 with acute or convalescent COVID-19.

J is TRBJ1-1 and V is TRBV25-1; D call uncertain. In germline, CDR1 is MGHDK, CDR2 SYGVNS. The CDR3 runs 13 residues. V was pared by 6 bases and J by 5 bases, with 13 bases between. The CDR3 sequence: CASSFPGITEAFF. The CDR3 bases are TGTGCCAGCAGCTTCCCCGGGATAACTGAAGCTTTCTTT.

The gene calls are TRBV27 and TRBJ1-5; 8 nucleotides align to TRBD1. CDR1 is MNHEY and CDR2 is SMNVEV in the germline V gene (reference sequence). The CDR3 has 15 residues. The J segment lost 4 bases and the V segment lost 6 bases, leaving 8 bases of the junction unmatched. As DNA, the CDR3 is TGTGCCAGCAGACCTGGACAGGGTGATAATCAGCCCCAGCATTTT. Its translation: CASRPGQGDNQPQHF.

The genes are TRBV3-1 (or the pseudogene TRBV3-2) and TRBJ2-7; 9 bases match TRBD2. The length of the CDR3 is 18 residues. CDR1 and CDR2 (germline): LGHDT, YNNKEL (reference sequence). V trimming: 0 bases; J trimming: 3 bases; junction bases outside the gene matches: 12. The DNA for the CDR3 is TGTGCCAGCAGCCAAGAATTGACGGGGGCTAGCGGGATCTACGAGCAGTACTTC. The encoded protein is CASSQELTGASGIYEQYF.

CDR3 DNA: TGTGCCAGCTCACCGAATGTAAGGGGGCGCAATGAGCAGTTCTTC. Translating gives CASSPNVRGRNEQFF. The rearrangement uses TRBV18 and TRBJ2-1, with 7 bases that match TRBD1. The germline V gene has CDR1 KGHSH and CDR2 LQKENI. The CDR3 totals 15 residues. V was pared by 3 bases and J by 6 bases, with 8 bases of the junction left unmatched.

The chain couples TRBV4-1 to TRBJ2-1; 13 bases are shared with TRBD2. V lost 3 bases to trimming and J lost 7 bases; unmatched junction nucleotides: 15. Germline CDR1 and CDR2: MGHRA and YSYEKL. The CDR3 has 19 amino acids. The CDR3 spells CASSHPRATSGRASNEQFF. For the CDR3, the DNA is TGCGCCAGCAGCCACCCCAGGGCCACTAGCGGGAGGGCCAGTAATGAGCAGTTCTTC.